The T cell receptor (beta chain) under discussion was sequenced for a study of blood T cell repertoires in COVID-19. About the study: Sample material is recorded as cDNA or gDNA derived from T cells, B-cell-depleted T cells, or PBMCs.

The CDR3 runs 14 residues. Germline V gives CDR1 SGHTA, CDR2 FQGNSA. Trimming left V 4 bases short and J 0 bases short, with 10 bases between. Generated by immunoSEQ multiplex PCR, the TCRdb table keeps only in-frame clones and is missing some. The sample shows about 170,000 clones, 70% to 90% of them seen only once. The sequenced sample was peripheral blood. The rearrangement uses TRBV7-2 and TRBJ2-7; tentative D call: TRBD2 (5 bases). This sequence originates from a woman older than 75 with COVID-19, enrolled during active disease. The DNA of the CDR3 is TGTGCCAGCAGCTCCTCGAGGGCCTCCTACGAGCAGTACTTC. This codes for CASSSSRASYEQYF.